This is a list of T cell receptor beta chains from one sample in a study of cytomegalovirus exposure and HLA in healthy donors. The repertoire was sequenced with immunoSEQ multiplex PCR; TCRdb's copy has only in-frame clones and lacks some. The data show 56,000 or so clones, and the top ten clones hold approximately 26%. Material: PBMCs. The receptor source for this set is a man aged 40-49 years in good health and CMV-seropositive. Both conserved end residues are part of each CDR3. D genes are given only for firm matches.

d_call: -
j_call: TRBJ2-7
v_call: TRBV5-8
cdr3_nt: TGTGCCAGCAGCTTGGCCCAGGGTCTCTACGAGCAGTACTTC
cdr3_aa: CASSLAQGLYEQYF

d_call: TRBD1
j_call: TRBJ2-5
v_call: TRBV28
cdr3_nt: TGTGCCAGCAGTTCACCGACAGGGGGAGGAGAGACCCAGTACTTC
cdr3_aa: CASSSPTGGGETQYF

d_call: TRBD2
j_call: TRBJ2-5
v_call: TRBV5-6
cdr3_nt: TGTGCCAGCACCCGGACTAGCAGGATGTGGGAGACCCAGTACTTC
cdr3_aa: CASTRTSRMWETQYF

d_call: -
j_call: TRBJ2-3
v_call: TRBV13
cdr3_nt: TGTGCCAGCAGCTTCGGAGGGGCCGGGGCGAGCGGAGATACGCAGTATTTT
cdr3_aa: CASSFGGAGASGDTQYF

d_call: TRBD1
j_call: TRBJ1-1
v_call: TRBV11-2
cdr3_nt: TGTGCCAGCAGCTCCGGGACAGGGTGGGATGTGACTGAAGCTTTCTTT
cdr3_aa: CASSSGTGWDVTEAFF

d_call: TRBD1
j_call: TRBJ1-3
v_call: TRBV5-8
cdr3_nt: TGTGCCAGCAGCTCATGGACAGGAAGCTCTGGAAACACCATATATTTT
cdr3_aa: CASSSWTGSSGNTIYF

d_call: -
j_call: TRBJ1-5
v_call: TRBV5-1
cdr3_nt: TGCGCCAGCAGCTTGGAACAGTTTAGCAATCAGCCCCAGCATTTT
cdr3_aa: CASSLEQFSNQPQHF

d_call: -
j_call: TRBJ1-2
v_call: TRBV30
cdr3_nt: TGTGCCTGGAGTCGGACTGACACCTTCTATGGCTACACCTTC
cdr3_aa: CAWSRTDTFYGYTF

d_call: TRBD1
j_call: TRBJ1-1
v_call: TRBV9
cdr3_nt: TGTGCCAGCAGCGGGACAGGGGGCGTAAGTAGGATGAACACTGAAGCTTTCTTT
cdr3_aa: CASSGTGGVSRMNTEAFF

d_call: TRBD1
j_call: TRBJ2-5
v_call: TRBV10-3
cdr3_nt: TGTGCCATCGGGGGACAGATGGCAGAGACCCAGTACTTC
cdr3_aa: CAIGGQMAETQYF

d_call: -
j_call: TRBJ1-1
v_call: TRBV25-1
cdr3_nt: TGTGCCAGCAGTGAAGAGGTGAACACTGAAGCTTTCTTT
cdr3_aa: CASSEEVNTEAFF

d_call: -
j_call: TRBJ2-1
v_call: TRBV29-1
cdr3_nt: TGCAGCGTTTTCCAATACAATGAGCAGTTCTTC
cdr3_aa: CSVFQYNEQFF

d_call: -
j_call: TRBJ2-2
v_call: TRBV7-8
cdr3_nt: TGTGCCAGCAGCTTAGGATTCAGGGGGAACACCGGGGAGCTGTTTTTT
cdr3_aa: CASSLGFRGNTGELFF

d_call: TRBD2
j_call: TRBJ2-4
v_call: TRBV18
cdr3_nt: TGTGCCAGCTCACCCGGACTAGCGGAAAAAAACATTCAGTACTTC
cdr3_aa: CASSPGLAEKNIQYF

d_call: -
j_call: TRBJ2-1
v_call: TRBV10-1
cdr3_nt: TGCGCCAGCAGTGAGTCGACTGATGGGAGAATACGGTTCTTC
cdr3_aa: CASSESTDGRIRFF

d_call: -
j_call: TRBJ1-6
v_call: TRBV5-1
cdr3_nt: TGCGCCAGCAGCTTGGGGGGGCAGGGGTTGGATTCACCCCTCCACTTT
cdr3_aa: CASSLGGQGLDSPLHF

d_call: -
j_call: TRBJ2-3
v_call: TRBV25-1
cdr3_nt: TGTGCCAGCAGTGAGGGCGGACAGTGGTCAGATACGCAGTATTTT
cdr3_aa: CASSEGGQWSDTQYF

d_call: -
j_call: TRBJ1-1
v_call: TRBV27
cdr3_nt: TGTGCCAGCAGTTTCGGGAGCCCGATGAACACTGAAGCTTTCTTT
cdr3_aa: CASSFGSPMNTEAFF